This T cell receptor beta chain derives from a study of cytomegalovirus exposure and HLA in healthy donors. The CDR3 contains 15 residues. From germline, CDR1 is LNHDA and CDR2 SQIVND (reference sequence). Trimming left V 6 bases short and J 4 bases short, with 15 bases between. General study findings and limits: Altogether, 170 or so TCR beta chains were recorded as cytomegalovirus-associated. At a 0.05 false discovery rate, a later analysis found some 18,000 TCR beta sequences to be associated with HLA alleles. Sequencing depth roughly uniform across donors was assumed in presence/absence analyses. Later, an analysis found that common viral pathogens appeared to be linked with several of the most significant clusters.

This clone was seen a few times. What it binds is not known. Both 60 Vbeta primers and 13 Jbeta primers went into the PCR. The protocol was immunoSEQ multiplex PCR, while the TCRdb copy is restricted to in-frame clones and leaves out a portion. This sample has roughly 190,000 clones; around 85% occur once, and the top ten carry around 2%. This receptor was taken from a man between 18 and 29 years old in good health and CMV-seronegative. The chain has TRBV19 and TRBJ2-2; the D is unclear. What was sequenced was PBMCs. The CDR3 spells CASRQAQRPTGELFF. In DNA, the CDR3 is TGTGCCAGTAGGCAAGCACAGAGACCCACCGGGGAGCTGTTTTTT.